The next 23 T cell receptor beta chains were all read from a single sample in a study of shared clonotypes between healthy human individuals. Repertoires were generated with immunoSEQ multiplex PCR, while TCRdb's copy carries only in-frame clones and drops some. The sample consists of 550,000 to 700,000 clones, around 73% of them appearing once. The sequenced sample was memory CD4+ T cells sorted from blood. Indicated subset: CD45RA-negative fraction. Source of these receptors: a woman in her twenties or thirties in good health.

The V call is TRBV15, the J call TRBJ2-1, with a weak D call TRBD2 (6 bases). V was cut by 5 bases and J by 1 base, with 6 bases left in between. Germline CDR1 is LNHNV and CDR2 is YYDKDF (reference sequence). CDR3 size: 13 residues. The CDR3 DNA reads TGTGCCACCAGCGGAGGGTCCTACAATGAGCAGTTCTTC. It encodes CATSGGSYNEQFF. The full variable domain, completed using reference TRBV15 and TRBJ2-1, is DAMVIQNPRYQVTQFGKPVTLSCSQTLNHNVMYWYQQKSSQAPKLLFHYYDKDFNNEADTPDNFQSRRPNTSFCFLDIRSPGLGDTAMYLCATSGGSYNEQFFGPGTRLTVL.

This clone was observed a handful of times. The chain combines TRBV5-1 with TRBJ2-7, with D possibly being TRBD1 or TRBD2 (5 bases each). Germline V gene sequence: CDR1 SGHRS, CDR2 YFSETQ. The ends were cut back, 5 bases at V and 2 bases at J, with 11 bases in the middle. CDR3 length equals 13 residues. DNA for the CDR3: TGCGCCAGCAGTGAGGGGAACGCCTACGAGCAGTACTTC. Translation gives CASSEGNAYEQYF.

This clone appeared a few times. The rearrangement uses TRBV7-8 and TRBJ2-1, with 11 bases identical to TRBD1. The length of the CDR3 is 14 residues. Per the germline V gene, CDR1 is SGHVS and CDR2 is FQNEAQ. V was clipped by 5 bases and J by 7 bases; unmatched bases: 4. In DNA, the CDR3 is TGTGCCAGCAGCCCGGACAGGGGGCGGAATGAGCAGTTCTTC. It yields the protein CASSPDRGRNEQFF. Filled out from reference TRBV7-8 and TRBJ2-1, the complete variable domain reads GAGVSQSPRYKVAKRGQDVALRCDPISGHVSLFWYQQALGQGPEFLTYFQNEAQLDKSGLPSDRFFAERPEGSVSTLKIQRTQQEDSAVYLCASSPDRGRNEQFFGPGTRLTVL.

The chain uses TRBV6-1 and TRBJ2-7, with 9 bases aligning to TRBD2. CDR3 size: 15 residues. CDR1 is MNHNS, CDR2 SASEGT, per germline. J lost 0 bases, V lost 6 bases, and 6 bases had no gene match. The CDR3 DNA sequence: TGTGCCAGCAGAACCCTTAGCGGGAGCTCCTACGAGCAGTACTTC. Its protein is CASRTLSGSSYEQYF.

V gene TRBV28 combines with J gene TRBJ2-2, with D possibly being TRBD2 (5 bases). This CDR3 is built from 15 residues. Trimming removed 6 bases from V and 6 bases from J, with 17 bases in between. Germline V CDR1 and CDR2: MDHEN, SYDVKM. This CDR3 is CASRPGDAGPGELFF. The CDR3 DNA sequence: TGTGCCAGCAGGCCCGGGGATGCCGGGCCCGGGGAGCTGTTTTTT.

This chain joins TRBV28 and TRBJ1-2, with 7 bases aligning to TRBD1. Per the germline V gene, CDR1 is MDHEN and CDR2 is SYDVKM. The J segment lost 5 bases and the V segment lost 6 bases, leaving 12 bases of the junction unmatched. The CDR3 is 15 residues long. The CDR3 coding sequence is TGTGCCAGCAGAACAATAGGGGGCGAGGGGTATGGCTACACCTTC. Translating gives CASRTIGGEGYGYTF.

The V call is TRBV19, the J call TRBJ2-2; 10 bases map to TRBD2. The ends lost 6 bases at V and 5 bases at J; junction bases unmatched: 6. CDR3 length: 15 amino acids. Germline assignment: CDR1 LNHDA and CDR2 SQIVND (reference sequence). DNA for the CDR3: TGTGCCAGTAGCACAGCGGGAGGGCCGACCGGGGAGCTGTTTTTT. Residues: CASSTAGGPTGELFF.

The chain employs TRBV28 and TRBJ1-1; D gene unclear. Germline V gene lookup returns CDR1 MDHEN and CDR2 SYDVKM. The CDR3 covers 12 residues. V was pared by 8 bases and J by 1 base, with 8 bases between. CDR3 nucleotides: TGTGCCAGCGTGGTTCCGAACACTGAAGCTTTCTTT. It specifies CASVVPNTEAFF.

The chain recombines TRBV9 with TRBJ1-5; D might be TRBD1 (5 bases). The germline V gene encodes CDR1 SGDLS and CDR2 YYNGEE. This CDR3 contains 15 residues. The V and J ends lost 4 bases and 4 bases respectively, with 15 bases between them. DNA of the CDR3: TGTGCCAGCAGCCCAAGAGGGACGGTTAATCAGCCCCAGCATTTT. Translating it yields CASSPRGTVNQPQHF.

The genes are TRBV19 and TRBJ1-2, with TRBD1 identical over 7 bases. The germline V gene has CDR1 LNHDA and CDR2 SQIVND (reference sequence). The CDR3 has 12 residues. The junction had 6 bases not matched to a gene; V was cut back by 6 bases and J by 8 bases. The CDR3 nucleotides read TGTGCCAGTAGGGCACAGGGGTACGGCTACACCTTC. It translates to CASRAQGYGYTF.

The chain couples TRBV28 to TRBJ2-7, with D hard to call. The CDR3 is 11 residues long. Germline V CDR1 and CDR2: MDHEN, SYDVKM. With 3 bases removed from V and 6 bases from J, the gap between germline ends came to 6 bases. The CDR3: CASSFNGEQYF. Written as DNA, the CDR3 is TGTGCCAGCAGTTTTAACGGCGAGCAGTACTTC.

The chain couples TRBV9 to TRBJ1-4; TRBD1 matches at 7 bases. V was pared by 3 bases and J by 4 bases, with 6 bases of the junction left unmatched. The CDR3 has 15 residues. Germline V CDR1 and CDR2: SGDLS, YYNGEE. CDR3: CASSAYRDSNEKLFF. The CDR3 DNA follows: TGTGCCAGCAGCGCGTACCGGGACAGTAATGAAAAACTGTTTTTT.

This clone was observed a few times. The chain couples TRBV28 to TRBJ2-7; 8 nucleotides agree with TRBD2. Germline CDR1 and CDR2: MDHEN and SYDVKM. This CDR3 has 17 amino acids. Trimming removed 4 bases from V and 3 bases from J; junction bases left unmatched: 14. The CDR3 reads CASSSHSPGLGVYEQYF. CDR3 nucleotide sequence: TGTGCCAGCAGTTCCCATTCCCCGGGACTAGGGGTCTACGAGCAGTACTTC.

The chain has TRBV30 and TRBJ2-5, with 11 nucleotides matching TRBD1. The better agreement between TRBJ2-7 and the DNA end casts doubt on the J call. The germline gives CDR1 GTSNPN, CDR2 SVGIG (reference sequence). The CDR3 consists of 15 residues. The CDR3 protein is CAWSRPDRGQYEQYF. As DNA, the CDR3 is TGTGCCTGGAGTCGTCCGGACAGGGGGCAATACGAGCAGTACTTC.

The V gene is TRBV2, the J gene TRBJ1-1; D perhaps matches TRBD1 (6 bases). Germline loops: CDR1 SNHLY, CDR2 FYNNEI. The germline V and J ends were trimmed by 6 bases and 4 bases, with 15 bases remaining between them. This CDR3 contains 14 residues. The CDR3 DNA follows: TGTGCCAGCAGCCTACAGGGCGACGGCACTGAAGCTTTCTTT. It encodes CASSLQGDGTEAFF.

The J gene is TRBJ1-2, the V gene TRBV5-1, with 11 bases lining up with TRBD1. J lost 5 bases, V lost 1 base, and 4 bases had no gene match. The CDR3 has 15 residues. Germline V lookup: CDR1 SGHRS, CDR2 YFSETQ. The CDR3 protein is CASSLNRDRGYGYTF. The CDR3 DNA is TGCGCCAGCAGCTTGAACCGGGACAGGGGGTATGGCTACACCTTC.

V and J are TRBV2 and TRBJ1-4; D not certain. Deletions cut 1 base from V and 3 bases from J, with 9 bases between. The germline V gene has CDR1 SNHLY and CDR2 FYNNEI. The CDR3 has 15 residues. The chain's CDR3 is CASSEESGANEKLFF. In DNA form, the CDR3 reads TGTGCCAGCAGTGAAGAGAGTGGGGCTAATGAAAAACTGTTTTTT.

This chain connects TRBV9 to TRBJ2-3, with D possibly TRBD1 on 6 matching bases. The CDR3 loop spans 16 amino acids. Trimming removed 4 bases at V and 3 bases at J, with 18 bases between. The germline V gene has CDR1 SGDLS and CDR2 YYNGEE. The DNA for the CDR3 is TGTGCCAGCAGCATGACAGGCTCCTATGGAACAGATACGCAGTATTTT. It is translated as CASSMTGSYGTDTQYF.

The chain uses TRBV11-2 and TRBJ2-5, with 11 bases matching TRBD1. Germline CDR1 is SGHAT and CDR2 is FQNNGV. The trim removed 3 bases at V and 1 base at J, leaving 4 bases unmatched. The CDR3 runs 16 residues. The CDR3 DNA is TGTGCCAGCAGCTTGGGACAGGGGGTTTTCCAAGAGACCCAGTACTTC. Translation gives CASSLGQGVFQETQYF.

The chain carries TRBV7-8 and TRBJ2-5; D perhaps matches TRBD1 (5 bases). Germline loops: CDR1 SGHVS, CDR2 FQNEAQ. The CDR3 is 17 residues long. The germline V and J ends were trimmed by 5 bases and 5 bases, with 24 bases remaining between them. The CDR3 sequence is CASSLVTHRWSGETQYF. In nucleotides, the CDR3 is TGTGCCAGCAGCCTAGTTACGCACAGGTGGTCGGGCGAGACCCAGTACTTC.

V and J are TRBV7-2 and TRBJ2-1; 13 positions agree with TRBD2. This CDR3 comprises 17 residues. The ends lost 5 bases at V and 6 bases at J; junction bases unmatched: 10. Germline V CDR1 and CDR2: SGHTA, FQGNSA. The CDR3 DNA reads as TGTGCCAGCAGCCTTGGGACTAGCGGGAAGTTGCGCAATGAGCAGTTCTTC. Translation: CASSLGTSGKLRNEQFF.

The chain couples TRBV5-1 to TRBJ2-6, with D possibly being TRBD2 (6 bases). V lost 0 bases, J lost 0 bases, and 13 bases lay in between. The CDR3 sequence is 18 residues long. CDR1 and CDR2 from the germline V gene are SGHRS and YFSETQ. CDR3 nucleotide sequence: TGCGCCAGCAGCTTGGGGGGCGGGATGTCCTCTGGGGCCAACGTCCTGACTTTC. It is translated as CASSLGGGMSSGANVLTF.

The chain employs TRBV2 and TRBJ2-7; tentative D call: TRBD2 (7 bases). V gave up 10 bases and J gave up 3 bases, with 19 bases separating them. CDR3 length: 14 residues. From germline, CDR1 is SNHLY and CDR2 FYNNEI. CDR3 sequence: CANRAGRGSYEQYF. CDR3 sequence (DNA): TGTGCCAACAGGGCTGGCCGCGGGAGCTACGAGCAGTACTTC.